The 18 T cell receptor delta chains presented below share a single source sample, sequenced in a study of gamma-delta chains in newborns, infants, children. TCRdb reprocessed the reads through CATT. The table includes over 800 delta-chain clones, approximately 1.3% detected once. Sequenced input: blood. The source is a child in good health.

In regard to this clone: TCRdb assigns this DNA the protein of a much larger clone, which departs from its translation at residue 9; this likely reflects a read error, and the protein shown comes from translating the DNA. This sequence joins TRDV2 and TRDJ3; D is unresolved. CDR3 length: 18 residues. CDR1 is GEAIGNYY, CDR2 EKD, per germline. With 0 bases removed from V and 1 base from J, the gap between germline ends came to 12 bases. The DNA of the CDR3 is TGTGCCTGTGACACCGGTTCCGCCACTTCCTGGGACACCCGACAGATGTTTTTC. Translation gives CACDTGSATSWDTRQMFF.

The CDR3 reads CACDHTDRTGGYKFTDKLIF. For the CDR3, the DNA is TGTGCCTGTGACCACACCGATCGTACTGGGGGATACAAGTTTACCGATAAACTCATCTTT. V and J are TRDV2 and TRDJ1; 12 bases are shared with TRDD3. With V trimmed by 3 bases and J by 2 bases, 18 bases remained unmatched. From germline, CDR1 is GEAIGNYY and CDR2 EKD. The CDR3 extends over 20 amino acids.

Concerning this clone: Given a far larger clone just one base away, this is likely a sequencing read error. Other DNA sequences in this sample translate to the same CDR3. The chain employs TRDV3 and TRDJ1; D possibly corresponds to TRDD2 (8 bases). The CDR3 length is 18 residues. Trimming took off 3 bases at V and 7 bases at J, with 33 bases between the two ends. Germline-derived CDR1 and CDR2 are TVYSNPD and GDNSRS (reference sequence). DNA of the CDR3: TGTGCCTTAGGCCCGTACTTCCTACGAGGATACGCCCAAGGTAAACTCATCTTT. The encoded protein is CALGPYFLRGYAQGKLIF.

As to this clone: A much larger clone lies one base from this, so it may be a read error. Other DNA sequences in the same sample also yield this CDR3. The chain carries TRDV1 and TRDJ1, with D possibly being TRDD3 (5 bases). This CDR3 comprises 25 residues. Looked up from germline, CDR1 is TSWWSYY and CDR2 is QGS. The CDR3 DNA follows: TGCGCTCTTGGGGAGTTTCCGGTGACCCGGGGAGTGGATATTGACTCCCCAGGGTACACCGATAAACTCATCTTT. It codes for CALGEFPVTRGVDIDSPGYTDKLIF.

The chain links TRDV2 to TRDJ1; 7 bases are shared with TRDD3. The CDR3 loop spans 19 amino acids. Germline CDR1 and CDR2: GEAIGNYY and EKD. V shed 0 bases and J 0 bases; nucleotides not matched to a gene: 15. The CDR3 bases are TGTGCCTGTGACACCTTGGCTGGGGGGAACCAGCGAAACACCGATAAACTCATCTTT. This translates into CACDTLAGGNQRNTDKLIF.

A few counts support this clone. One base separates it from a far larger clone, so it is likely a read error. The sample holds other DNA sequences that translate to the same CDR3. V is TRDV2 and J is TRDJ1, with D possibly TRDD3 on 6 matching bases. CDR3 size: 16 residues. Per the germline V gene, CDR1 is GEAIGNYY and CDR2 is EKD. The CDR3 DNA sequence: TGTGCCTGCGACAGGGTGGGGGCTCAGTACACCGATAAACTCATCTTT. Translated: CACDRVGAQYTDKLIF.

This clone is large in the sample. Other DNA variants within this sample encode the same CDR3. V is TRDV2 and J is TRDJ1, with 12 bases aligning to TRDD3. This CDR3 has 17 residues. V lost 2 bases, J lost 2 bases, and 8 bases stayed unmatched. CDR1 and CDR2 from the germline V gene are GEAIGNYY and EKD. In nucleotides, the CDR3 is TGTGCCTGTGACAACTTACTGGGGGATACTGGTACCGATAAACTCATCTTT. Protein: CACDNLLGDTGTDKLIF.

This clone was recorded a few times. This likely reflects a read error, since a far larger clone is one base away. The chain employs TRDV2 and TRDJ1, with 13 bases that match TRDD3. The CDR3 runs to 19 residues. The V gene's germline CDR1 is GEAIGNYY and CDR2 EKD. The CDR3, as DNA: TGTGCCTGTGACCCCGTACTGGGGGATACGCGCCAGTACACCGATAAACGCATCTTT. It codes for CACDPVLGDTRQYTDKRIF.

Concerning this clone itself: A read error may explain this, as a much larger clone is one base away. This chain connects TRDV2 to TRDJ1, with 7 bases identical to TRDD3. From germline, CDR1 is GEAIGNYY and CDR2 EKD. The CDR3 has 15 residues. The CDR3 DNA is TGTGCCTGTGACACCCTTATACTGGGGTCCGAAAAACTCATCTTT. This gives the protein CACDTLILGSEKLIF.

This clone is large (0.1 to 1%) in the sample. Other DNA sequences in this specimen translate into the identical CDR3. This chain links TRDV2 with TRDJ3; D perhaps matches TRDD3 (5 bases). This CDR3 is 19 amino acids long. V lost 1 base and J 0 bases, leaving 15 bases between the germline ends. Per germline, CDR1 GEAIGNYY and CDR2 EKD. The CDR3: CACDTVLGSSSWDTRQMFF. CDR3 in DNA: TGTGCCTGTGACACAGTCCTGGGATCAAGCTCCTGGGACACCCGACAGATGTTTTTC.

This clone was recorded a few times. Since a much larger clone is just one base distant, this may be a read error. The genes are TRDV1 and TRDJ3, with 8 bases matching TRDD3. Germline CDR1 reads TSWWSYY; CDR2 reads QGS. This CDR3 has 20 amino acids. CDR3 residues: CALGAKVLGARSWNTRQMFF. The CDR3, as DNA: TGTGCTCTTGGGGCCAAAGTACTGGGGGCCCGCTCCTGGAACACCCGACAGATGTTTTTC.

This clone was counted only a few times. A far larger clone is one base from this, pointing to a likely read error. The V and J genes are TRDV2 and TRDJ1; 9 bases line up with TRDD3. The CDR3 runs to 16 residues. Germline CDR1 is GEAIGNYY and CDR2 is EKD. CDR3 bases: TGTGCCTGTGACACGCTGGGGGATCCCAACACCGATAAACCCATCTTT. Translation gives CACDTLGDPNTDKPIF.

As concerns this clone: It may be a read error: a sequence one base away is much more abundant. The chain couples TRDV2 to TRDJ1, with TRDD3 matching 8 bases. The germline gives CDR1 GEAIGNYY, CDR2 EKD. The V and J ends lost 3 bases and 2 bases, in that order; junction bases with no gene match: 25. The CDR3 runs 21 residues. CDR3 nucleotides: TGTGCCTGTGACGCCGTTCTTAATCCTACGCGCACCATGGGGGATACCGATAAACTCATCTTT. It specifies CACDAVLNPTRTMGDTDKLIF.

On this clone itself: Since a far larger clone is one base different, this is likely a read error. This CDR3 reads CACVTWGMTDKLIF. The CDR3 DNA is TGTGCCTGTGTCACTTGGGGGATGACCGATAAACTCATCTTT. This chain uses TRDV2 with TRDJ1; 8 positions match TRDD3. Because TCRdb records no J gene, it was assigned here through a match of the DNA to germline. The ends lost 5 bases at V and 2 bases at J; junction bases unmatched: 6. CDR1 and CDR2 (germline): GEAIGNYY, EKD. The CDR3 sequence is 14 residues long.

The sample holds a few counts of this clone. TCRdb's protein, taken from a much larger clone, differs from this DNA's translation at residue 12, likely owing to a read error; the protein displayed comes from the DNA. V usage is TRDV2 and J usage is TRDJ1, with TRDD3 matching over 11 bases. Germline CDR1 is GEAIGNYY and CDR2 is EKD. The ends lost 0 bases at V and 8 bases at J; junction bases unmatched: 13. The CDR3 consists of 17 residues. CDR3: CACDTLPPGGYKEKLIF. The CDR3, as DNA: TGTGCCTGTGACACCTTGCCTCCTGGGGGATACAAAGAAAAACTCATCTTT.

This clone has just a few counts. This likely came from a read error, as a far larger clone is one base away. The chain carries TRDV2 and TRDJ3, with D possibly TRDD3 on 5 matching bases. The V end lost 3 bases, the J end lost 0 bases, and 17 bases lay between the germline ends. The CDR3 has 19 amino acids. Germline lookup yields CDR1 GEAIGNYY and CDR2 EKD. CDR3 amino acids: CACDAVLGSSSWDTRQMFF. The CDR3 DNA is TGTGCCTGTGACGCAGTCCTGGGATCAAGCTCCTGGGACACCCGACAGATGTTTTTC.

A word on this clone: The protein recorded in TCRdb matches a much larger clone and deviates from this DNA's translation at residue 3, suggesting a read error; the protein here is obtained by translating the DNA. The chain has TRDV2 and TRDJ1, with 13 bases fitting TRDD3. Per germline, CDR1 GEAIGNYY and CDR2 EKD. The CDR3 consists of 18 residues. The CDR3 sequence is CARDYTGGYEGHPDKLIF. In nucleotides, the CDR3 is TGTGCCCGTGACTACACTGGGGGATACGAGGGGCATCCCGATAAACTCATCTTT.

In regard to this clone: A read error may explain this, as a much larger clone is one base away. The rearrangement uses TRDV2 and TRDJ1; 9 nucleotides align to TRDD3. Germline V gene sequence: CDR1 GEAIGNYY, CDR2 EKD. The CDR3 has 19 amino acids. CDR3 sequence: CACDPLTGGKYAYTDKPIF. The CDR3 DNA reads TGTGCCTGTGACCCCCTTACTGGGGGAAAGTACGCGTACACCGATAAACCCATCTTT.